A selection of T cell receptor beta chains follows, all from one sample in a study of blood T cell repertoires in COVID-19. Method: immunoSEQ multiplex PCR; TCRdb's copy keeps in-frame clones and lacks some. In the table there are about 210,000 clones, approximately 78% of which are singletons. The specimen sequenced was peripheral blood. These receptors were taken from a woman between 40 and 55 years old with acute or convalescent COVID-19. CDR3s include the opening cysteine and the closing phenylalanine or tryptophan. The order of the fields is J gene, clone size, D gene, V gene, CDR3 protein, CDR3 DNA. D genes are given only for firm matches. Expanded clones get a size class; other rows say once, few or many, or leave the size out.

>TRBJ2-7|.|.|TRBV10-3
CAISESGSTYEQYF
TGTGCCATCAGTGAGTCGGGGAGTACCTACGAGCAGTACTTC
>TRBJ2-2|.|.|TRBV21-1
CASSLQGPRGSLFF
TGTGCCAGCAGCCTACAGGGCCCCCGAGGATCGCTGTTTTTT
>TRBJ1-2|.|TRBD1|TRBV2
CASSAQGQGVYGYTF
TGTGCCAGCAGCGCCCAGGGGCAGGGGGTCTATGGCTACACCTTC
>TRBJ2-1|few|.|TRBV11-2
CASSHKGQYNEQFF
TGTGCCAGCAGCCACAAGGGGCAATACAATGAGCAGTTCTTC
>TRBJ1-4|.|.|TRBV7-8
CASSLRGLDNEKLFF
TGTGCCAGCAGCTTACGCGGATTAGATAATGAAAAACTGTTTTTT
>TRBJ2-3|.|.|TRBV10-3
CAISLAENTDTQYF
TGTGCCATCAGTTTAGCGGAGAACACAGATACGCAGTATTTT
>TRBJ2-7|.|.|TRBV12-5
CASGLVPQGYEQYF
TGTGCTAGTGGTTTGGTGCCACAGGGTTACGAGCAGTACTTC
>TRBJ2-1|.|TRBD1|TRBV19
CASSTRGPRTNEQFF
TGTGCCAGTAGTACTAGGGGGCCTAGGACAAATGAGCAGTTCTTC
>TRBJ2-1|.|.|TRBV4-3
CASSQSGNNNEQFF
TGCGCCAGCAGCCAATCGGGGAACAACAATGAGCAGTTCTTC
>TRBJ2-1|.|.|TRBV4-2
CASSQDRQGGSNEQFF
TGTGCCAGCAGCCAAGATAGGCAGGGGGGTAGCAATGAGCAGTTCTTC
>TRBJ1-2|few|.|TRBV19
CASSIVQGSGYTF
TGTGCCAGTAGTATAGTGCAGGGGAGCGGCTACACCTTC
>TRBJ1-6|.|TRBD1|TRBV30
CAWNLGQGAISYNSPLHF
TGTGCCTGGAACCTCGGCCAGGGGGCTATCTCCTATAATTCACCCCTCCACTTT
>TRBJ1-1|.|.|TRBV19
CASSGGEYTEAFF
TGTGCCAGTAGTGGGGGGGAGTACACTGAAGCTTTCTTT
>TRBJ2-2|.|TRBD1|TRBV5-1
CASSWGQGGTGELFF
TGCGCCAGCAGCTGGGGACAGGGGGGCACCGGGGAGCTGTTTTTT
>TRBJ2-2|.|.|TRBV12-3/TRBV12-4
CASRNSNTGELFF
TGTGCCAGCAGGAACTCGAACACCGGGGAGCTGTTTTTT
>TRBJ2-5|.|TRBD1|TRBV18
CASSRLRDRQETQYF
TGTGCCAGCTCACGCCTCCGGGACAGGCAAGAGACCCAGTACTTC
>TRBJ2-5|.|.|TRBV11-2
CASSFSGYQETQYF
TGTGCCAGCAGCTTCTCAGGATACCAAGAGACCCAGTACTTC
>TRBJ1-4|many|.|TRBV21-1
CASSNGNEKLFF
TGTGCCAGCAGCAACGGGAATGAAAAACTGTTTTTT
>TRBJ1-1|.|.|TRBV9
CASSESDRLNTEAFF
TGTGCCAGCAGCGAATCGGACAGACTGAACACTGAAGCTTTCTTT
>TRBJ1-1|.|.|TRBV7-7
CASSPHLGGDTEAFF
TGTGCCAGCAGCCCACACCTTGGGGGGGACACTGAAGCTTTCTTT
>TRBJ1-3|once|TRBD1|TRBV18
CASSPGQGLSGTIYF
TGTGCCAGCTCCCCGGGACAGGGGTTAAGCGGCACCATATATTTT
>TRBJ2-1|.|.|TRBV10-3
CAISGTLYNEQFF
TGTGCCATCAGTGGGACTCTCTACAATGAGCAGTTCTTC
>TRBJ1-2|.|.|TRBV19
CASSMPARIYGYTF
TGTGCCAGTAGTATGCCGGCCAGGATTTATGGCTACACCTTC
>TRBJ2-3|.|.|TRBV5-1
CASSRDFGTDTQYF
TGCGCCAGCAGCCGGGATTTCGGCACAGATACGCAGTATTTT
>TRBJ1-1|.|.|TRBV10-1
CASSAPYTEAFF
TGCGCCAGCAGTGCCCCCTACACTGAAGCTTTCTTT
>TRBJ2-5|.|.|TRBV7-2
CASSPKTDSLPQETQYF
TGTGCCAGCAGCCCCAAGACGGACAGCTTGCCCCAAGAGACCCAGTACTTC
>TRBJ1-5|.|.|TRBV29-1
CSVAAGSNQPQHF
TGCAGCGTTGCGGCAGGGAGCAATCAGCCCCAGCATTTT
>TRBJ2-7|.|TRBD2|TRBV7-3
CASSLGLSYEQYF
TGTGCCAGCAGCCTGGGACTATCGTACGAGCAGTACTTC
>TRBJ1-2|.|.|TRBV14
CASSQAGERGYTF
TGTGCCAGCAGCCAAGCCGGGGAAAGGGGCTACACCTTC
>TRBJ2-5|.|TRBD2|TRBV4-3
CASSLTPGTSGRDTETQYF
TGCGCCAGCAGCCTTACACCCGGGACTAGCGGGAGGGACACGGAGACCCAGTACTTC
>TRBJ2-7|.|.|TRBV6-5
CASSYSPGRPYEQYF
TGTGCCAGCAGTTACTCTCCCGGGAGACCCTACGAGCAGTACTTC
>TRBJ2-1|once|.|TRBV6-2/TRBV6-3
CASSYLRGSYNEQFF
TGTGCCAGCAGTTATCTACGGGGATCCTACAATGAGCAGTTCTTC
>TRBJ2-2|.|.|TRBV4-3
CASSQEAAAETGELFF
TGCGCCAGCAGCCAAGAGGCGGCTGCGGAAACCGGGGAGCTGTTTTTT
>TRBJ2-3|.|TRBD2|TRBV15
CATSRVSGGGADTQYF
TGTGCCACCAGCAGAGTAAGCGGGGGAGGGGCAGATACGCAGTATTTT
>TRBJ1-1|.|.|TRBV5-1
CASSLDGMNTEAFF
TGCGCCAGCAGCTTGGACGGGATGAACACTGAAGCTTTCTTT
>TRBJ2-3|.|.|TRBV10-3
CAISEAADTQYF
TGTGCCATCAGTGAGGCGGCAGATACGCAGTATTTT
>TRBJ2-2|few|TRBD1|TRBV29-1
CSAIGTGGVGGELFF
TGCAGCGCCATCGGGACAGGGGGCGTTGGCGGGGAGCTGTTTTTT
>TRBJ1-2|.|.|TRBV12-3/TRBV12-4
CASSFSGFGYTF
TGTGCCAGCAGTTTCTCGGGTTTCGGCTACACCTTC
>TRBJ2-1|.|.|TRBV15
CATSRALGASSYNEQFF
TGTGCCACCAGCAGAGCGTTAGGAGCGTCCTCCTACAATGAGCAGTTCTTC
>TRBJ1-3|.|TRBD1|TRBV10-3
CAISDAPTGTGNTIYF
TGTGCCATCAGTGACGCCCCGACAGGGACTGGAAACACCATATATTTT
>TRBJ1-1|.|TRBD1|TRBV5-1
CASSSVQGVNTEAFF
TGCGCCAGCAGCTCCGTACAGGGGGTGAACACTGAAGCTTTCTTT
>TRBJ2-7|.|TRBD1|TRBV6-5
CASRGTGGSYEQYF
TGTGCCAGCAGAGGGACAGGGGGTTCCTACGAGCAGTACTTC
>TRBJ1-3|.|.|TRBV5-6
CASSRGPSSGNTIYF
TGTGCCAGCAGCCGAGGGCCCAGCTCTGGAAACACCATATATTTT
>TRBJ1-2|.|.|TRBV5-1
CASSSYTGGWNGYTF
TGCGCCAGCAGTTCTTATACAGGCGGCTGGAATGGCTACACCTTC
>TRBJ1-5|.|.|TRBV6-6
CATLGGGVNQPQHF
TGTGCCACTCTCGGTGGGGGGGTTAATCAGCCCCAGCATTTT
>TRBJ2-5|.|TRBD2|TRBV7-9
CASSRRAGGQETQYF
TGTGCCAGCAGCCGTCGGGCGGGGGGCCAAGAGACCCAGTACTTC
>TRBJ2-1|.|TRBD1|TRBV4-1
CASSQVWAQGVNSYNEQFF
TGCGCCAGCAGCCAAGTATGGGCCCAGGGGGTAAACTCCTACAATGAGCAGTTCTTC
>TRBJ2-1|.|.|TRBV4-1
CASSQDRRGNEQFF
TGCGCCAGCAGCCAAGATCGTCGAGGTAATGAGCAGTTCTTC
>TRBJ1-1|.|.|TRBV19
CASSIVDGVNTEAFF
TGTGCCAGTAGTATAGTTGACGGAGTGAACACTGAAGCTTTCTTT
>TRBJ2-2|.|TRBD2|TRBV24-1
CATSDVSGTSGMNTGELFF
TGTGCCACCAGTGATGTCTCCGGGACTAGCGGGATGAACACCGGGGAGCTGTTTTTT
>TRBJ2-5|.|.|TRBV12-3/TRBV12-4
CASSLTDQETQYF
TGTGCCAGCAGTTTAACAGACCAAGAGACCCAGTACTTC
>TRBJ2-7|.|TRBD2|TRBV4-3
CASSQELAGTYEQYF
TGCGCCAGCAGCCAAGAACTAGCGGGAACCTACGAGCAGTACTTC
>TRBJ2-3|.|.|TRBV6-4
CASSGGEVTDTQYF
TGTGCCAGCAGCGGCGGGGAAGTCACAGATACGCAGTATTTT
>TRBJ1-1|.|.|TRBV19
CASSIGKGGIGEAFF
TGTGCCAGTAGTATCGGTAAGGGAGGGATAGGCGAAGCTTTCTTT
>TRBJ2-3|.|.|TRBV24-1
CATSDLQGGTDTQYF
TGTGCCACCAGTGATTTACAGGGAGGGACAGATACGCAGTATTTT
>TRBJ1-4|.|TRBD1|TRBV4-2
CASSQNPQGAGEKLFF
TGTGCCAGCAGCCAAAACCCTCAGGGGGCAGGGGAAAAACTGTTTTTT
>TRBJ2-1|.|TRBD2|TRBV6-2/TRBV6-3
CASSKLAGESGNEQFF
TGTGCCAGCAGTAAACTAGCGGGAGAGTCGGGGAATGAGCAGTTCTTC
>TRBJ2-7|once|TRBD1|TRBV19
CASSLRTGIKYF
TGTGCCAGTAGTCTCCGGACAGGGATTAAGTACTTC
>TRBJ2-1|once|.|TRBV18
CASSPLLAPAGEQFF
TGTGCCAGCTCACCACTCCTAGCGCCGGCGGGCGAGCAGTTCTTC